This TCR beta chain was found in a study of technical replicates of blood from a few donors. The method was immunoSEQ multiplex PCR; TCRdb's version includes in-frame clones alone and lacks a portion of them. The data hold under 85,000 clones, with about 96% observed a single time. The CDR3 contains 14 residues. Germline lookup yields CDR1 SGHDN and CDR2 FVKESK. Between the trimmed V and J ends, which lost 5 bases and 4 bases, there was a span of 14 bases. The TCR originated in a human donor in good health. The sample consisted of T cells isolated from PBMCs. The rearrangement joins TRBV14 to TRBJ1-1, with D maybe TRBD1 (6 bases). The CDR3 here is CASSLGGHVTEAFF. CDR3 sequence (DNA): TGTGCCAGCAGCTTAGGGGGACATGTCACTGAAGCTTTCTTT.